The 18 T cell receptor beta chains listed next were all sequenced from one sample in a study of T cells in Graves' hyperthyroidism and ophthalmopathy. Amplified TCR beta CDR3 regions came from RNA transcripts. HTBI primers were used for first-round RT-PCR of the TCR CDR3. TCRdb reprocessed the multiplex PCR reads via MiXCR and lists one record per CDR3 protein. The sample has approximately 640,000 distinct CDR3 sequences; 45% are singletons. What was sequenced was peripheral blood or thyroid tissue (not recorded which). The receptors derive from an adult man with Graves' disease, either hyperthyroidism or ophthalmopathy (not recorded which).

The rearrangement links TRBV7-9 to TRBJ1-4, with a tentative D call TRBD1 (6 bases). The CDR3 spans 15 residues. V dropped 2 bases and J dropped 5 bases, with 12 bases sitting between them. Germline loops: CDR1 SEHNR, CDR2 FQNEAQ (reference sequence). The CDR3: CASSLTPGGNEKLFF. The DNA for the CDR3 is TGTGCCAGCAGCTTAACGCCGGGGGGCAATGAAAAACTGTTTTTT. Looking up the rest from reference TRBV7-9 and TRBJ1-4 gives the full variable domain: DTGVSQNPRHKITKRGQNVTFRCDPISEHNRLYWYRQTLGQGPEFLTYFQNEAQLEKSRLLSDRFSAERPKGSFSTLEIQRTEQGDSAMYLCASSLTPGGNEKLFFGSGTQLSVL.

The CDR3 loop reads CASSRDGVNTEANEKLFF. CDR3 nucleotides: TGTGCCAGCAGTAGGGACGGTGTGAACACTGAAGCTAATGAAAAACTGTTTTTT. The chain employs TRBV2 and TRBJ1-4, with D perhaps matching TRBD1 (5 bases). CDR1 SNHLY and CDR2 FYNNEI come from the germline V gene. The CDR3 has 18 residues. Trimming removed 5 bases at V and 3 bases at J, with 22 bases between.

In this sample, this clonotype turned up a few times. This chain links TRBV2 with TRBJ1-1; 9 bases map to TRBD1. CDR1 is SNHLY, CDR2 FYNNEI, per germline. Losses at the gene ends were 6 bases for V and 1 base for J; bases not matched to a gene: 12. The CDR3 is 17 residues long. Written as DNA, the CDR3 is TGTGCCAGCAGGGAAACAGGGGGCGGTGGGCCGAACACTGAAGCTTTCTTT. Its translation: CASRETGGGGPNTEAFF.

The table lists this clonotype with a few counts. The CDR3 bases are TGTGCCACCACCGTAGCATTTCGGGGAGGCGAAAAACTGTTTTTT. Amino acids: CATTVAFRGGEKLFF. The genes are TRBV19 and TRBJ1-4; no firm D call. The CDR3 runs 15 residues. With 10 bases removed from V and 8 bases from J, the gap between germline ends came to 23 bases. The V gene's germline CDR1 is LNHDA and CDR2 SQIVND (reference sequence).

The CDR3 DNA follows: TGCAGCGTCCCTAATAGCGTTTCGGGCAATCAGCCCCAGCATTTT. This sequence encodes CSVPNSVSGNQPQHF. V is TRBV20-1 and J is TRBJ1-5; D call uncertain. This CDR3 spans 15 amino acids. From germline, CDR1 is DFQATT and CDR2 SNEGSKA (reference sequence).

This clonotype was seen only a few times. The chain links TRBV6-5 to TRBJ2-7; D not certain. Trimming stripped 2 bases from V and 1 base from J, with 6 bases between. Germline V lookup: CDR1 MNHEY, CDR2 SVGAGI. The CDR3 totals 13 residues. CDR3 sequence: CASSYRVSYEQYF. CDR3 coding DNA: TGTGCCAGCAGTTACAGGGTTTCCTACGAGCAGTACTTC.

With regard to this clonotype: A junction boundary mismatches the germline segment, possibly from a read error. The CDR3 reads CSARDREGREKLLF. Written as DNA, the CDR3 is TGCAGTGCTAGAGATAGAGAAGGGCGGGAAAAACTGCTTTTT. The chain couples TRBV20-1 to TRBJ1-4, with D unresolved. The CDR3 contains 14 residues. Per germline, CDR1 DFQATT and CDR2 SNEGSKA (reference sequence).

This clonotype was seen repeatedly, ten times or more. This rearrangement joins TRBV25-1 to TRBJ2-7; 8 positions match TRBD2. Unmatched junction bases numbered 4, after V lost 6 bases and J lost 3 bases. Germline V gene lookup returns CDR1 MGHDK and CDR2 SYGVNS. The CDR3 spans 13 residues. CDR3 sequence reads: CASRYGTSYEQYF. As DNA, the CDR3 is TGTGCCAGCAGGTACGGGACTAGCTACGAGCAGTACTTC.

As regards this clonotype: The junction departs from germline at one end; a sequencing error may be responsible. CDR3 protein: CASSQDLPVGGELFF. The CDR3 DNA follows: TGCGCCAGCAGCCAAGATCTCCCGGTTGGCGGGGAGCTGTTTTTT. The gene calls are TRBV11-2 and TRBJ2-2; D remains ambiguous. CDR1 is SGHAT and CDR2 is FQNNGV in the germline V gene. The CDR3 extends over 15 amino acids.

In its sample, this clonotype was seen a few times. This chain uses TRBV2 with TRBJ1-4, with a possible D match to TRBD1 (5 bases). The length of the CDR3 is 17 residues. CDR1 and CDR2 from the germline V gene are SNHLY and FYNNEI. The ends were cut back, 5 bases at V and 0 bases at J, with 16 bases in the middle. CDR3 DNA sequence: TGTGCCAGCAGTTTATCGGGCAGGGCAGCAACTAATGAAAAACTGTTTTTT. Its translation: CASSLSGRAATNEKLFF.

The chain uses TRBV25-1 and TRBJ1-6, with a weak D call TRBD1 (5 bases). Trimming removed 1 base at V and 8 bases at J, with 18 bases between. The CDR3 has 17 residues. Germline values: CDR1 MGHDK, CDR2 SYGVNS. The CDR3 sequence is CASSELGRRGPYSPLHF. In DNA, the CDR3 is TGTGCCAGCAGTGAATTAGGCCGGCGGGGACCCTATTCACCCCTCCACTTT.

The chain couples TRBV11-2 to TRBJ2-5, with 12 bases that match TRBD1. The CDR3 loop spans 16 amino acids. Germline values: CDR1 SGHAT, CDR2 FQNNGV. The trim removed 1 base at V and 5 bases at J, leaving 5 bases unmatched. CDR3 protein: CASSLGDRGLGETQYF. Here the CDR3 DNA reads TGTGCCAGCAGCTTAGGGGACAGGGGGCTGGGGGAGACCCAGTACTTC.

This clonotype was counted ten times or more. The genes are TRBV10-3 and TRBJ1-1; 9 bases agree with TRBD1. This CDR3 is built from 14 residues. V lost 3 bases to trimming and J lost 5 bases; unmatched junction nucleotides: 4. Germline V gives CDR1 ENHRY, CDR2 SYGVKD. CDR3 sequence: CAISETGGETEAFF. CDR3 DNA sequence: TGTGCCATCAGTGAAACAGGGGGCGAAACTGAAGCTTTCTTT.

This sequence joins TRBV29-1 and TRBJ1-1; D may be TRBD1 (6 bases). Trimming cost V 5 bases and J 7 bases, with 11 bases left between them. CDR1 is SQVTM, CDR2 ANQGSEA, per germline. The CDR3 extends over 11 amino acids. CDR3 sequence: CSVTDSLEAFF. Written as DNA, the CDR3 is TGCAGCGTTACGGACAGTCTTGAAGCTTTCTTT.

This clonotype was counted between two and nine times. J is TRBJ2-5 and V is TRBV20-1; 8 bases line up with TRBD2. Germline assignment: CDR1 DFQATT and CDR2 SNEGSKA (reference sequence). Trimming at V came to 3 bases and at J to 5 bases, leaving 11 bases not matched to a gene. The CDR3 contains 15 residues. DNA of the CDR3: TGCAGTGCTAGGGTCCTAAGCGGGAGAGCTGAGACCCAGTACTTC. It translates to CSARVLSGRAETQYF.

This clonotype was detected ten times or more. This chain connects TRBV24-1 to TRBJ1-2; D gene ambiguous. CDR3 length equals 13 residues. CDR1 and CDR2 (germline): KGHDR, SFDVKD. Trimming took 2 bases from V and 3 from J, leaving 6 bases between them. The CDR3 spells CATSDSGYYGYTF. The CDR3 DNA reads TGTGCCACCAGTGATTCGGGTTACTATGGCTACACCTTC.

The chain has TRBV24-1 and TRBJ1-6; D remains unclear. Looked up from germline, CDR1 is KGHDR and CDR2 is SFDVKD. Trimming took 3 bases from V and 13 from J, leaving 15 bases between them. The CDR3 is 14 residues long. The DNA of the CDR3 is TGTGCCACCAGTGATACCGGAGCCAATCAGCCCCTCCACTTT. Its translation: CATSDTGANQPLHF.

About this clonotype itself: No conserved phenylalanine or tryptophan is present at the end of the CDR3, so a read error is the likely explanation. It is unclear where the CDR3 begins or ends on the DNA, so no DNA is shown, and the CDR3 is as TCRdb lists it. The chain recombines TRBV15 with TRBJ1-4. Germline V gene data show CDR1 as LNHNV and CDR2 as YYDKDF (reference sequence). The CDR3 spans 9 amino acids, including both terminal residues. This CDR3 is CATSRPIGS.